The 5 T cell receptor beta chains below come from one sample, sequenced in a study of shared clonotypes between healthy human individuals. The assay was immunoSEQ multiplex PCR, and TCRdb's table has in-frame clones only and misses some. The sample consists of a few million clones, more than 90% of them appearing once. The source material was naive CD4+ T cells sorted from blood. Subset specified: CD45RA+ positively selected. The source is a man between 18 and 35 years old in good health.

The gene calls are TRBV10-3 and TRBJ2-2; D unresolved. Germline CDR1 reads ENHRY; CDR2 reads SYGVKD. The CDR3 length is 15 residues. V shed 0 bases and J shed 1 base, with 6 bases lying between them. In DNA form, the CDR3 reads TGTGCCATCAGTGAGTCTAGTGTGAACACCGGGGAGCTGTTTTTT. Translating it yields CAISESSVNTGELFF.

This clone was found a few times. The chain is built from TRBV11-2 and TRBJ1-1, with D maybe TRBD1 (5 bases). Trimming stripped 5 bases from V and 0 bases from J, with 10 bases between. The germline V gene encodes CDR1 SGHAT and CDR2 FQNNGV. This CDR3 region has 14 residues. The DNA of the CDR3 is TGTGCCAGCAGCCGCGACAGCATGAACACTGAAGCTTTCTTT. Residues: CASSRDSMNTEAFF. The variable domain in full, with the rest retrieved from reference TRBV11-2 and TRBJ1-1, is EAGVAQSPRYKIIEKRQSVAFWCNPISGHATLYWYQQILGQGPKLLIQFQNNGVVDDSQLPKDRFSAERLKGVDSTLKIQPAKLEDSAVYLCASSRDSMNTEAFFGQGTRLTVV.

The chain joins TRBV28 to TRBJ2-6; 7 bases line up with TRBD1. The ends lost 6 bases at V and 0 bases at J; junction bases unmatched: 8. The CDR3 runs 17 residues. Per germline, CDR1 MDHEN and CDR2 SYDVKM. The DNA for the CDR3 is TGTGCCAGCAGAGAGACAGGGCCCTTCTCTGGGGCCAACGTCCTGACTTTC. Translating it yields CASRETGPFSGANVLTF. Filled out from reference TRBV28 and TRBJ2-6, the complete variable domain reads DVKVTQSSRYLVKRTGEKVFLECVQDMDHENMFWYRQDPGLGLRLIYFSYDVKMKEKGDIPEGYSVSREKKERFSLILESASTNQTSMYLCASRETGPFSGANVLTFGAGSRLTVL.

The V call is TRBV2, the J call TRBJ2-1, with D perhaps given as TRBD1 or TRBD2 (5 bases each). The CDR3 runs to 15 residues. Germline V gene sequence: CDR1 SNHLY, CDR2 FYNNEI. Trimming shortened V by 8 bases and J by 1 base, and 15 bases separated the two germline ends. The CDR3 nucleotides read TGTGCCAGCGTATTCGAGGGGCATTCCTACAATGAGCAGTTCTTC. Protein: CASVFEGHSYNEQFF.

The chain couples TRBV7-8 to TRBJ1-6, with 9 bases identical to TRBD1. The CDR3 has 14 amino acids. V lost 5 bases to trimming and J lost 10 bases; unmatched junction nucleotides: 6. CDR1 and CDR2 from the germline V gene are SGHVS and FQNEAQ. CDR3 region: CASSARQGESPLHF. CDR3 nucleotides: TGTGCCAGCAGCGCCCGACAGGGGGAGTCACCCCTCCACTTT.